This paragraph covers one T cell receptor (beta chain) sequence. Its antigen remains unidentified. This CDR3 has 15 amino acids. Germline CDR1 SGDLS, CDR2 YYNGEE. Germline trimming cut 0 bases from V and 7 bases from J; bases unmatched to any gene: 7. This record comes from a study of T cells in localized non-small cell lung cancer. This table comes from immunoSEQ multiplex PCR, and its TCRdb copy is limited to in-frame clones, with some not included. The profile shows about 41,000 clones, roughly 80% of them singletons. General study results and limits: Investigators sequenced only a single tumor region, leaving heterogeneity possible. In adjacent lung appeared a median around 54 of the top 100 tumor clones.

This specimen was PBMCs, taken before any cancer treatment. The chain carries TRBV9 and TRBJ2-1; 7 positions match TRBD2. The receptor was isolated from a man aged 40 to 70 with stage II lung adenocarcinoma. The CDR3 sequence: CASSVELALGNEQFF. The CDR3 nucleotides read TGTGCCAGCAGCGTAGAACTAGCGTTGGGTAATGAGCAGTTCTTC.